The entry below gives a single T cell receptor (beta chain) sequence along with its context. This sample was included in a study of blood T cell repertoires in COVID-19. Study in general: Whether acute or convalescent, the COVID-19 samples came from the United States, Italy and Spain. Sources were T cells, B-cell-depleted T cells, or PBMCs; the material itself was cDNA or gDNA.

Per the original data handling: Amplifying reference gene primers gave estimates of nucleated cell counts. The table came from immunoSEQ multiplex PCR; TCRdb's copy has only in-frame clones and leaves some out. V and J calls and clone size are copied from that table; D and trimming were computed from the DNA. The sample has 97,000 or so clones; approximately 90% are singletons. Per germline, CDR1 MGHDK and CDR2 SYGVNS. The CDR3 contains 16 residues. Trimming took off 2 bases at V and 7 bases at J, with 15 bases between the two ends. This receptor was obtained from a man in his sixties with acute or convalescent COVID-19. The chain recombines TRBV25-1 with TRBJ1-6; a weak D match, TRBD1 (6 bases). The sequenced sample consisted of peripheral blood. The CDR3 sequence: CASSEAGRGTNSPLHF. CDR3 DNA: TGTGCCAGCAGTGAAGCGGGCAGGGGAACGAATTCACCCCTCCACTTT.